A selection of T cell receptor beta chains follows, all from one sample in a study of T cells in Graves' hyperthyroidism and ophthalmopathy. A single record per CDR3 protein comes from TCRdb applying MiXCR to the multiplex PCR reads. The sample includes about 380,000 distinct CDR3 sequences, approximately 12% of them seen just once. The source material was blood. The receptors derive from a man aged 25 to 40 with Graves' hyperthyroidism that later progressed to Graves' ophthalmopathy. Both conserved end residues are part of each CDR3. The order of the fields is CDR3 protein, CDR3 DNA, J gene, D gene, clone size, V gene, CDR3 length. A D gene is named only where the DNA matches it firmly. Part of the rows lack a size; the others show once, few, many or a class for expanded clones.

cdr3_aa: CASSLELADGRSYNEQFF
cdr3_nt: TGTGCCAGCAGCTTAGAACTAGCGGACGGACGCTCCTACAATGAGCAGTTCTTC
j_call: TRBJ2-1
d_call: TRBD2
clone_size: few
v_call: TRBV13
cdr3_length: 18

cdr3_aa: CSARDLTSGAYNEQFF
cdr3_nt: TGCAGTGCTAGAGATTTAACTAGCGGGGCCTACAATGAGCAGTTCTTC
j_call: TRBJ2-1
d_call: TRBD2
clone_size: few
v_call: TRBV20-1
cdr3_length: 16

cdr3_aa: CASSAFSRTGAYEQYF
cdr3_nt: TGTGCCAGCAGTGCATTCTCGAGGACAGGGGCCTACGAGCAGTACTTC
j_call: TRBJ2-7
d_call: TRBD1
clone_size: few
v_call: TRBV6-1
cdr3_length: 16

cdr3_aa: CASSPRGQGGLTEAFF
cdr3_nt: TGTGCCAGCTCACCAAGGGGACAGGGAGGTTTGACTGAAGCTTTCTTT
j_call: TRBJ1-1
d_call: TRBD1
clone_size: few
v_call: TRBV18
cdr3_length: 16

cdr3_aa: CASSVERGGNEQFF
cdr3_nt: TGTGCCAGCAGCGTAGAGAGAGGGGGCAATGAGCAGTTCTTC
j_call: TRBJ2-1
d_call: NA
clone_size: few
v_call: TRBV9
cdr3_length: 14

cdr3_aa: CASSLGTGDYYEQYF
cdr3_nt: TGCGCCAGCAGCCTCGGAACGGGAGACTACTACGAGCAGTACTTC
j_call: TRBJ2-7
d_call: NA
clone_size: NA
v_call: TRBV4-1
cdr3_length: 15

cdr3_aa: CASSSAQGGEQYF
cdr3_nt: TGTGCCAGCAGCTCCGCCCAGGGCGGGGAGCAGTACTTC
j_call: TRBJ2-7
d_call: NA
clone_size: many
v_call: TRBV7-6
cdr3_length: 13

cdr3_aa: CASSLTDGNQPQHF
cdr3_nt: TGTGCCAGCAGTTTAACGGACGGCAATCAGCCCCAGCATTTT
j_call: TRBJ1-5
d_call: NA
clone_size: many
v_call: TRBV12-3/TRBV12-4
cdr3_length: 14

cdr3_aa: CASSLSAYNEQFF
cdr3_nt: TGTGCCAGCAGCTTATCGGCCTACAATGAGCAGTTCTTC
j_call: TRBJ2-1
d_call: NA
clone_size: many
v_call: TRBV7-9
cdr3_length: 13

cdr3_aa: CAWRKEGVETQYF
cdr3_nt: TGTGCCTGGAGAAAGGAGGGGGTTGAGACCCAGTACTTC
j_call: TRBJ2-5
d_call: NA
clone_size: NA
v_call: TRBV30
cdr3_length: 13

cdr3_aa: CASTLNGQYTGELFF
cdr3_nt: TGTGCCAGCACTTTGAACGGACAGTACACCGGGGAGCTGTTTTTT
j_call: TRBJ2-2
d_call: NA
clone_size: many
v_call: TRBV11-3
cdr3_length: 15

cdr3_aa: CASSQRTGEGTQYF
cdr3_nt: TGCGCCAGCAGCCAAAGGACAGGGGAGGGTACGCAGTATTTT
j_call: TRBJ2-3
d_call: TRBD1
clone_size: many
v_call: TRBV5-1
cdr3_length: 14

cdr3_aa: CASRILATGFGNQPQHF
cdr3_nt: TGTGCCAGCAGAATCCTCGCGACAGGTTTCGGCAATCAGCCCCAGCATTTT
j_call: TRBJ1-5
d_call: NA
clone_size: many
v_call: TRBV28
cdr3_length: 17

cdr3_aa: CASLKTGGPSPLHF
cdr3_nt: TGTGCCAGCCTTAAGACAGGGGGTCCTTCACCCCTCCACTTT
j_call: TRBJ1-6
d_call: TRBD1
clone_size: NA
v_call: TRBV7-2
cdr3_length: 14

cdr3_aa: CASSGDSGNTIYF
cdr3_nt: TGTGCCAGCAGTGGGGACTCAGGAAACACCATATATTTT
j_call: TRBJ1-3
d_call: NA
clone_size: many
v_call: TRBV2
cdr3_length: 13

cdr3_aa: CATSTNSNYGYTF
cdr3_nt: TGTGCCACCTCCACTAACTCCAACTATGGCTACACCTTC
j_call: TRBJ1-2
d_call: NA
clone_size: many
v_call: TRBV15
cdr3_length: 13

cdr3_aa: CASSLIHSYEQYF
cdr3_nt: TGTGCCAGCAGCTTGATCCATTCCTACGAGCAGTACTTC
j_call: TRBJ2-7
d_call: NA
clone_size: many
v_call: TRBV5-8
cdr3_length: 13

cdr3_aa: CASSVALYTEAFF
cdr3_nt: TGTGCCAGCAGCGTAGCTCTGTACACTGAAGCTTTCTTT
j_call: TRBJ1-1
d_call: NA
clone_size: many
v_call: TRBV9
cdr3_length: 13

cdr3_aa: CASSLRAPLDTEAFF
cdr3_nt: TGTGCCAGCAGTTTAAGGGCGCCCCTGGACACTGAAGCTTTCTTT
j_call: TRBJ1-1
d_call: NA
clone_size: NA
v_call: TRBV27
cdr3_length: 15

cdr3_aa: CSVEGWTGTNEQFF
cdr3_nt: TGCAGCGTTGAGGGATGGACAGGGACTAATGAGCAGTTCTTC
j_call: TRBJ2-1
d_call: TRBD1
clone_size: few
v_call: TRBV29-1
cdr3_length: 14

cdr3_aa: CASSLTGGSRKLFF
cdr3_nt: TGTGCCAGCAGTTTAACAGGGGGCTCTCGGAAACTGTTTTTT
j_call: TRBJ1-4
d_call: TRBD1
clone_size: NA
v_call: TRBV27
cdr3_length: 14

cdr3_aa: CASSHGGGYYTDTQYF
cdr3_nt: TGTGCCAGCAGCCATGGGGGCGGATACTACACAGATACGCAGTATTTT
j_call: TRBJ2-3
d_call: NA
clone_size: many
v_call: TRBV3-1
cdr3_length: 16

cdr3_aa: CASSGTAGELFF
cdr3_nt: TGTGCCAGCAGTGGGACAGCCGGGGAGCTGTTTTTT
j_call: TRBJ2-2
d_call: NA
clone_size: many
v_call: TRBV2
cdr3_length: 12

cdr3_aa: CAISAGTGGSPLHF
cdr3_nt: TGTGCCATCAGCGCCGGGACAGGGGGCTCACCCCTCCACTTT
j_call: TRBJ1-6
d_call: TRBD1
clone_size: NA
v_call: TRBV10-3
cdr3_length: 14

cdr3_aa: CASSFRGDRVNEQFF
cdr3_nt: TGTGCCAGCAGTTTTAGGGGGGACAGGGTGAATGAGCAGTTCTTC
j_call: TRBJ2-1
d_call: TRBD1
clone_size: many
v_call: TRBV28
cdr3_length: 15

cdr3_aa: CASSFRGRKNIQYF
cdr3_nt: TGTGCCAGCAGTTTTAGGGGTCGCAAAAACATTCAGTACTTC
j_call: TRBJ2-4
d_call: NA
clone_size: NA
v_call: TRBV28
cdr3_length: 14

cdr3_aa: CASLGLAGETQYF
cdr3_nt: TGTGCCAGCTTGGGACTAGCGGGGGAGACCCAGTACTTC
j_call: TRBJ2-5
d_call: TRBD2
clone_size: NA
v_call: TRBV2
cdr3_length: 13

cdr3_aa: CASTKSTDHQETQYF
cdr3_nt: TGTGCCAGCACTAAATCGACGGACCACCAAGAGACCCAGTACTTC
j_call: TRBJ2-5
d_call: NA
clone_size: NA
v_call: TRBV12-3/TRBV12-4
cdr3_length: 15

cdr3_aa: CSAPTGNYEQYF
cdr3_nt: TGCAGTGCACCGACAGGTAACTACGAGCAGTACTTC
j_call: TRBJ2-7
d_call: NA
clone_size: many
v_call: TRBV20-1
cdr3_length: 12

cdr3_aa: CASSATGGPATNEKLFF
cdr3_nt: TGTGCCAGCAGCGCGACAGGGGGCCCTGCAACTAATGAAAAACTGTTTTTT
j_call: TRBJ1-4
d_call: TRBD1
clone_size: NA
v_call: TRBV9
cdr3_length: 17

cdr3_aa: CASSSLDRDYGYTF
cdr3_nt: TGTGCCAGCAGCTCGTTGGACAGGGACTATGGCTACACCTTC
j_call: TRBJ1-2
d_call: TRBD1
clone_size: many
v_call: TRBV7-9
cdr3_length: 14

cdr3_aa: CASSRPPAYEQYF
cdr3_nt: TGTGCCAGCAGCCGACCGCCGGCCTACGAGCAGTACTTC
j_call: TRBJ2-7
d_call: NA
clone_size: many
v_call: TRBV7-9
cdr3_length: 13

cdr3_aa: CASSSPRTSGGDEQFF
cdr3_nt: TGTGCCAGCAGTTCTCCTCGGACTAGCGGGGGGGATGAGCAGTTCTTC
j_call: TRBJ2-1
d_call: TRBD2
clone_size: few
v_call: TRBV6-2/TRBV6-3
cdr3_length: 16

cdr3_aa: CASSYSGTGFYGYTF
cdr3_nt: TGTGCCAGCAGTTACTCGGGGACAGGGTTCTATGGCTACACCTTC
j_call: TRBJ1-2
d_call: TRBD1
clone_size: many
v_call: TRBV6-5
cdr3_length: 15

cdr3_aa: CASSANNEQFF
cdr3_nt: TGTGCCAGCAGCGCCAACAATGAGCAGTTCTTC
j_call: TRBJ2-1
d_call: NA
clone_size: many
v_call: TRBV7-9
cdr3_length: 11

cdr3_aa: CASSESTTSGGRNEQFF
cdr3_nt: TGCGCCAGCAGTGAGTCGACTACTAGCGGGGGCCGAAATGAGCAGTTCTTC
j_call: TRBJ2-1
d_call: TRBD2
clone_size: few
v_call: TRBV10-2
cdr3_length: 17

cdr3_aa: CASSTQGSNTEAFF
cdr3_nt: TGTGCCAGCAGTACCCAAGGGTCGAACACTGAAGCTTTCTTT
j_call: TRBJ1-1
d_call: NA
clone_size: many
v_call: TRBV9
cdr3_length: 14

cdr3_aa: CATSREPNIVQETQYF
cdr3_nt: TGTGCCACCAGCAGAGAGCCCAACATAGTACAAGAGACCCAGTACTTC
j_call: TRBJ2-5
d_call: NA
clone_size: NA
v_call: TRBV15
cdr3_length: 16

cdr3_aa: CASSSAGTRNSPLHF
cdr3_nt: TGTGCCAGCAGTTCTGCCGGGACCCGTAATTCACCCCTCCACTTT
j_call: TRBJ1-6
d_call: NA
clone_size: few
v_call: TRBV5-4
cdr3_length: 15

cdr3_aa: CAQGTANSPLHF
cdr3_nt: TGTGCTCAAGGGACAGCCAATTCACCCCTCCACTTT
j_call: TRBJ1-6
d_call: TRBD1
clone_size: many
v_call: TRBV30
cdr3_length: 12

cdr3_aa: CASSESGGRSPDTQYF
cdr3_nt: TGTGCCAGCAGTGAGTCGGGGGGCAGGTCCCCAGATACGCAGTATTTT
j_call: TRBJ2-3
d_call: NA
clone_size: many
v_call: TRBV6-1
cdr3_length: 16

cdr3_aa: CASSLRDGDYEQYF
cdr3_nt: TGTGCCAGCAGCCTCCGGGACGGAGACTACGAGCAGTACTTC
j_call: TRBJ2-7
d_call: NA
clone_size: many
v_call: TRBV11-2
cdr3_length: 14

cdr3_aa: CASSSGNLYNEQFF
cdr3_nt: TGTGCCAGCAGTTCTGGGAACCTCTACAATGAGCAGTTCTTC
j_call: TRBJ2-1
d_call: NA
clone_size: many
v_call: TRBV6-1
cdr3_length: 14

cdr3_aa: CASSLGQGSNNEQFF
cdr3_nt: TGTGCCAGCAGCTTAGGACAGGGGTCCAACAATGAGCAGTTCTTC
j_call: TRBJ2-1
d_call: TRBD1
clone_size: many
v_call: TRBV7-9
cdr3_length: 15

cdr3_aa: CASSHRQAPERLFF
cdr3_nt: TGTGCCAGCAGCCACAGACAGGCGCCCGAAAGGCTGTTTTTT
j_call: TRBJ2-2
d_call: NA
clone_size: few
v_call: TRBV6-1
cdr3_length: 14

cdr3_aa: CASTQTRLPLKGSNGIYGYTF
cdr3_nt: TGTGCCAGCACCCAAACTCGGCTCCCATTGAAGGGATCCAACGGGATCTATGGCTACACCTTC
j_call: TRBJ1-2
d_call: NA
clone_size: many
v_call: TRBV6-1
cdr3_length: 21

cdr3_aa: CATKRTSGAYNEQFF
cdr3_nt: TGTGCCACCAAGAGGACTAGCGGGGCCTACAATGAGCAGTTCTTC
j_call: TRBJ2-1
d_call: TRBD2
clone_size: NA
v_call: TRBV2
cdr3_length: 15

cdr3_aa: CASGLPGQRTTEAFF
cdr3_nt: TGTGCCAGCGGGTTACCGGGACAGCGGACCACTGAAGCTTTCTTT
j_call: TRBJ1-1
d_call: TRBD1
clone_size: many
v_call: TRBV28
cdr3_length: 15

cdr3_aa: CSARDPNRGRNEQFF
cdr3_nt: TGCAGTGCTAGAGATCCTAATAGGGGTCGCAATGAGCAGTTCTTC
j_call: TRBJ2-1
d_call: NA
clone_size: NA
v_call: TRBV20-1
cdr3_length: 15

cdr3_aa: CASSPDPLQPQHF
cdr3_nt: TGTGCCAGCAGCCCCGACCCCCTTCAGCCCCAGCATTTT
j_call: TRBJ1-5
d_call: NA
clone_size: NA
v_call: TRBV3-1
cdr3_length: 13

cdr3_aa: CASTARQGNEKLFF
cdr3_nt: TGTGCCAGCACGGCGAGACAAGGAAATGAAAAACTGTTTTTT
j_call: TRBJ1-4
d_call: NA
clone_size: many
v_call: TRBV2
cdr3_length: 14

cdr3_aa: CASNEGQDSRTDTQYF
cdr3_nt: TGTGCCAGCAACGAAGGACAGGACTCCCGCACAGATACGCAGTATTTT
j_call: TRBJ2-3
d_call: TRBD1
clone_size: few
v_call: TRBV12-3/TRBV12-4
cdr3_length: 16

cdr3_aa: CASSLERIGQSEAFF
cdr3_nt: TGTGCCAGCAGCTTAGAGAGGATCGGACAGTCAGAAGCTTTCTTT
j_call: TRBJ1-1
d_call: NA
clone_size: many
v_call: TRBV11-3
cdr3_length: 15